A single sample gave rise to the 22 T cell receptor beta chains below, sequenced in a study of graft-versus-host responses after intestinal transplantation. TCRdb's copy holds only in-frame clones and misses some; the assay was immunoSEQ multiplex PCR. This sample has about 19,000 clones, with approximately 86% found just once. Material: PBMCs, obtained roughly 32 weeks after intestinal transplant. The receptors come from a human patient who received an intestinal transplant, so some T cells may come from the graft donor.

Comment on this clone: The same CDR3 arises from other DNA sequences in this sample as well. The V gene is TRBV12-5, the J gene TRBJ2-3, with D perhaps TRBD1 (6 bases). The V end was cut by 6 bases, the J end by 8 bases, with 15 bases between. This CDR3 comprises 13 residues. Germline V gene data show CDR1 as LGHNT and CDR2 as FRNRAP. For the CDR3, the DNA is TGTGCTAGTGGGTTGTGGGGGCCGGGTACGCAGTATTTT. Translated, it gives CASGLWGPGTQYF.

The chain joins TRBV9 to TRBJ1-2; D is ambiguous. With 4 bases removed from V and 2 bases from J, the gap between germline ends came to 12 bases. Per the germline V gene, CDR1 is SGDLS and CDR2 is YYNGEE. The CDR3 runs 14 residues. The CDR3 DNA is TGTGCCAGCAGCACTGAACAGAGAAACTATGGCTACACCTTC. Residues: CASSTEQRNYGYTF. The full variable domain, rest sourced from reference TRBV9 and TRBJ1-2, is DSGVTQTPKHLITATGQRVTLRCSPRSGDLSVYWYQQSLDQGLQFLIQYYNGEERAKGNILERFSAQQFPDLHSELNLSSLELGDSALYFCASSTEQRNYGYTFGSGTRLTVV.

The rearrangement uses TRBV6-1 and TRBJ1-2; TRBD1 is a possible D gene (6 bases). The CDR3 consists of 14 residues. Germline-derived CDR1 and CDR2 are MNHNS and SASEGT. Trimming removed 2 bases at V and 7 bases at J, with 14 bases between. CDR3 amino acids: CASSESRTVIGYTF. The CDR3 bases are TGTGCCAGCAGTGAATCAAGGACAGTTATTGGCTACACCTTC.

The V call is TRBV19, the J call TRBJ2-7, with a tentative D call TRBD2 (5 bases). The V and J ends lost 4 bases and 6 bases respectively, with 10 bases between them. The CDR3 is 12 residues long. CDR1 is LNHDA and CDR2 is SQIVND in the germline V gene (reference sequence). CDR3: CASSTGIREQYF. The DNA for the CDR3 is TGTGCCAGTAGTACGGGAATACGCGAGCAGTACTTC. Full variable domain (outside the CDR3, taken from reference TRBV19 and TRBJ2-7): DGGITQSPKYLFRKEGQNVTLSCEQNLNHDAMYWYRQDPGQGLRLIYYSQIVNDFQKGDIAEGYSVSREKKESFPLTVTSAQKNPTAFYLCASSTGIREQYFGPGTRLTVT.

CDR3 bases: TGTGCCAGCAGCCCCCCCCCGGGACAGGGCTCCTACGAGCAGTACTTC. Protein sequence: CASSPPPGQGSYEQYF. The V and J genes are TRBV11-1 and TRBJ2-7, with 9 bases fitting TRBD1. J gave up 0 bases and V 5 bases, and 8 bases lay outside the gene matches. The CDR3 loop spans 16 amino acids. Looked up from germline, CDR1 is SGHAT and CDR2 is FQDESV (reference sequence).

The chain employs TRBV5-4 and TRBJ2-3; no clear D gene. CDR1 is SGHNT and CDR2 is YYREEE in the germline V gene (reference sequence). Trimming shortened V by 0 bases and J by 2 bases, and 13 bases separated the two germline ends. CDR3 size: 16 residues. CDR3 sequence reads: CASSLGAPSLTDTQYF. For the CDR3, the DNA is TGTGCCAGCAGCTTGGGGGCCCCATCCCTCACAGATACGCAGTATTTT.

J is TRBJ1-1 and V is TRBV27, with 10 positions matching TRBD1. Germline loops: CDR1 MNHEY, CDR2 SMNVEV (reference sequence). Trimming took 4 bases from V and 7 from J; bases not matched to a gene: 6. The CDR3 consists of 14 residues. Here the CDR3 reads CASSSRQGAGEAFF. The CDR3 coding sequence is TGTGCCAGCAGTTCTAGACAGGGGGCGGGTGAAGCTTTCTTT.

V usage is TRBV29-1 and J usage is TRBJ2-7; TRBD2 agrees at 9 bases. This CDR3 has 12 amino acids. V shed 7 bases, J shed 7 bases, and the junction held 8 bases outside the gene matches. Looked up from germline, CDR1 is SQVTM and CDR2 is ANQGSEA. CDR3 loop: CSGALRGGEQYF. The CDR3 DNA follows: TGCAGCGGTGCCCTGCGGGGGGGGGAGCAGTACTTC.

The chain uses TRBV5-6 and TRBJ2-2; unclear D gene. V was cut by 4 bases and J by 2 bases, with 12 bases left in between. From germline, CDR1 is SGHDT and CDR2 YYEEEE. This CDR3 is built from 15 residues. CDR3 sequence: CASSPRGVNTGELFF. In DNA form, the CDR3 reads TGTGCCAGCAGCCCGCGTGGGGTAAACACCGGGGAGCTGTTTTTT. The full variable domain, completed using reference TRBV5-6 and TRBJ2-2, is DAGVTQSPTHLIKTRGQQVTLRCSPKSGHDTVSWYQQALGQGPQFIFQYYEEEERQRGNFPDRFSGHQFPNYSSELNVNALLLGDSALYLCASSPRGVNTGELFFGEGSRLTVL.

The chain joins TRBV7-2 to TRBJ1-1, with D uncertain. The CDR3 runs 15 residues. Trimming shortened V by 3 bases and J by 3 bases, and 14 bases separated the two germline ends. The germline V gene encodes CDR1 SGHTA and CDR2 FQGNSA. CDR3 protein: CASSFREYSDTEAFF. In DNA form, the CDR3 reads TGTGCCAGCAGCTTTCGAGAGTATTCGGACACTGAAGCTTTCTTT.

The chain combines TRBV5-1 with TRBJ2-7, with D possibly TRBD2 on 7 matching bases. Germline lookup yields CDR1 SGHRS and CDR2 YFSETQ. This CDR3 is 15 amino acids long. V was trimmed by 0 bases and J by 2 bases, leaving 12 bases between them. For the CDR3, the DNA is TGCGCCAGCAGCTTGGACAGGGAGGGGACCTACGAGCAGTACTTC. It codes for CASSLDREGTYEQYF.

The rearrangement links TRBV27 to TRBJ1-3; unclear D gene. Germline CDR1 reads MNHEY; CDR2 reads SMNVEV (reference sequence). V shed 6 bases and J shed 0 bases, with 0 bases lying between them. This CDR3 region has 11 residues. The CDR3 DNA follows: TGTGCCAGCAGCTCTGGAAACACCATATATTTT. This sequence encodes CASSSGNTIYF.

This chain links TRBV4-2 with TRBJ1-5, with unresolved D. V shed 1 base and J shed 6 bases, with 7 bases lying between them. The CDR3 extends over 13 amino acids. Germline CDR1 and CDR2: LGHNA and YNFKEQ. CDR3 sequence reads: CASSQGAGQPQHF. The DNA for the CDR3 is TGTGCCAGCAGCCAAGGGGCGGGTCAGCCCCAGCATTTT.

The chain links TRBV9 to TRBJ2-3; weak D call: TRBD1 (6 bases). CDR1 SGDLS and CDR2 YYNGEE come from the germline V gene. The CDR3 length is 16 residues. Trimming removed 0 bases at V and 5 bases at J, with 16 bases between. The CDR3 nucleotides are TGTGCCAGCAGCGTAGGTGTACAGGGCGGTGGAGATACGCAGTATTTT. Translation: CASSVGVQGGGDTQYF.

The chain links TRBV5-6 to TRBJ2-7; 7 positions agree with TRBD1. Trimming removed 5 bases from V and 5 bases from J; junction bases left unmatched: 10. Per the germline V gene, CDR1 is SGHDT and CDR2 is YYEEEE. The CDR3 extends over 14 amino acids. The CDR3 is CASSKTGKGDEQYF. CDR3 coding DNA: TGTGCCAGCAGTAAGACAGGGAAGGGAGACGAGCAGTACTTC.

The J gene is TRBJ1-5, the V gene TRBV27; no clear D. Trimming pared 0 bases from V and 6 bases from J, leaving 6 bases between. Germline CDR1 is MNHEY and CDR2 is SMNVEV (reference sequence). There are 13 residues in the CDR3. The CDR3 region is CASSLSWVQPQHF. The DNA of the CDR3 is TGTGCCAGCAGTTTATCGTGGGTTCAGCCCCAGCATTTT.

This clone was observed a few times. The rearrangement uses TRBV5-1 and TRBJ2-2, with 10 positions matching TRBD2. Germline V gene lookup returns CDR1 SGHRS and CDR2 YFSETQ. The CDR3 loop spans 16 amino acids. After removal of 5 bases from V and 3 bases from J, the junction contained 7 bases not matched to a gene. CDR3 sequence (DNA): TGCGCCAGCAGACCGCCGACTAGCGGGTACACCGGGGAGCTGTTTTTT. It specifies CASRPPTSGYTGELFF.

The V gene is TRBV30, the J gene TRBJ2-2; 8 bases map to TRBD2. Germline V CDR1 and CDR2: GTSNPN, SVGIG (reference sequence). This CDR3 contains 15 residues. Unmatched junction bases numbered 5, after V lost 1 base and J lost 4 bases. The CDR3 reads CAWSGSSGVTGELFF. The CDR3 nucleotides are TGTGCCTGGAGTGGAAGTAGCGGGGTCACCGGGGAGCTGTTTTTT.

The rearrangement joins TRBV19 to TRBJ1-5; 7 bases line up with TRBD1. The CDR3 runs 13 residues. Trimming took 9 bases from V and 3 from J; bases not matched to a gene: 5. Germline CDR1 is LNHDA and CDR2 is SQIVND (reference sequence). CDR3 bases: TGTGCCAGCGGGGACAGTGTCAATCAGCCCCAGCATTTT. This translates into CASGDSVNQPQHF.

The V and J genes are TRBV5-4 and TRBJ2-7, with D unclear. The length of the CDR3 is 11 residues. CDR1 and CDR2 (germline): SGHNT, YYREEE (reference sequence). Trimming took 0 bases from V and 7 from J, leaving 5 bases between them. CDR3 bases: TGTGCCAGCAGCTTGGGTCTTGAGCAGTACTTC. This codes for CASSLGLEQYF.

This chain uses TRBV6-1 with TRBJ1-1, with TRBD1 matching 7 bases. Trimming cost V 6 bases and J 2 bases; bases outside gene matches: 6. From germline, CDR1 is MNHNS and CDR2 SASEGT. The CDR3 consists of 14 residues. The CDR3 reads CASRLGQSNTEAFF. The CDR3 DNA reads TGTGCCAGCAGGTTGGGACAGTCTAACACTGAAGCTTTCTTT.

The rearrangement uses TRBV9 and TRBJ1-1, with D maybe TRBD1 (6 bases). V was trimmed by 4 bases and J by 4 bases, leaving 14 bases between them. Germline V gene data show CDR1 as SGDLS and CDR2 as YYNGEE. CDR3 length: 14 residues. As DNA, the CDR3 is TGTGCCAGCAGCCCCGGGGGGCTGGTCACTGAAGCTTTCTTT. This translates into CASSPGGLVTEAFF.